This TCR beta chain was profiled in a study of cytomegalovirus exposure and HLA in healthy donors. In the study overall: Drawn from HLA-typed donors, about 85 million unique TCRs were held in an early data release.

This clone appeared once. Its cognate antigen is unknown. V shed 5 bases, J shed 3 bases, and the junction held 8 bases outside the gene matches. The CDR3 totals 15 residues. Per germline, CDR1 MDHEN and CDR2 SYDVKM. Study outcomes and limitations: Trimming of TCR beta V- and J-genes showed a link, identified in a later analysis, to a missense DCLRE1C variant. Prior analysis indicated that the majority of TCR beta V segments exhibited productivity approximately 90% or approximately 30% of the time. Later analysis suggested most CMV-associated TCR beta chains were HLA-restricted.

Vbeta (60) and Jbeta (13) primers were used in the PCR. Here immunoSEQ multiplex PCR was the method, and the copy in TCRdb shows in-frame clones only, minus some. The table has approximately 170,000 clones, approximately 80% seen once. The receptor was isolated from a young woman in good health and CMV-seronegative. The chain combines TRBV28 with TRBJ1-1; 8 bases are a match to TRBD1. The material sequenced was PBMCs. The CDR3 loop reads CASSIGDRLYTEAFF. The CDR3 DNA reads TGTGCCAGCAGTATCGGGGACAGGTTGTACACTGAAGCTTTCTTT.